These 13 T cell receptor beta chains were all obtained from the same sample, sequenced in a study of cytomegalovirus exposure and HLA in healthy donors. The PCR employed 60 Vbeta primers together with 13 Jbeta primers. TCRdb keeps only in-frame clones here, not all; method: immunoSEQ multiplex PCR. The sample has 150,000 to 200,000 clones; approximately 84% are singletons. The sample consisted of PBMCs. The receptors here all came from a male donor in good health and CMV-seropositive.

The chain links TRBV6-1 to TRBJ1-1; 7 bases map to TRBD1. The CDR3 is 13 amino acids. Trimming took 7 bases from V and 4 from J; bases not matched to a gene: 6. Germline CDR1 MNHNS, CDR2 SASEGT. The CDR3 DNA reads TGTGCCAGCAACCCGGACAGGAGCACTGAAGCTTTCTTT. Translation gives CASNPDRSTEAFF.

V usage is TRBV6-5 and J usage is TRBJ2-7; TRBD1 is a possible D gene (5 bases). V was cut by 5 bases and J by 3 bases, with 11 bases left in between. CDR1 and CDR2 (germline): MNHEY, SVGAGI. The CDR3 has 13 amino acids. CDR3 amino acids: CASSPSGNYEQYF. As DNA, the CDR3 is TGTGCCAGCAGTCCATCAGGGAACTACGAGCAGTACTTC.

This CDR3 is CASSPLLPQETQYF. CDR3 DNA: TGTGCCAGTAGTCCCCTCCTACCCCAAGAGACCCAGTACTTC. This chain joins TRBV19 and TRBJ2-5; D is undetermined. Trimming shortened V by 5 bases and J by 1 base, and 11 bases separated the two germline ends. The CDR3 is made up of 14 amino acids. Germline CDR1 and CDR2: LNHDA and SQIVND (reference sequence).

The V and J genes are TRBV27 and TRBJ2-1; 7 bases align to TRBD1. Germline CDR1 is MNHEY and CDR2 is SMNVEV (reference sequence). This CDR3 contains 16 residues. V shed 5 bases and J 7 bases; nucleotides not matched to a gene: 14. The CDR3 protein is CASSLNSGGKGNEQFF. The CDR3 nucleotides are TGTGCCAGCAGTCTCAACTCAGGGGGTAAGGGGAATGAGCAGTTCTTC.

V and J are TRBV30 and TRBJ2-7, with a possible D match to TRBD2 (6 bases). Germline lookup yields CDR1 GTSNPN and CDR2 SVGIG (reference sequence). The ends were cut back, 1 base at V and 0 bases at J, with 16 bases in the middle. CDR3 length: 16 amino acids. CDR3 DNA sequence: TGTGCCTGGAGTGGATGGCGGGGTTGGGCCTCCTACGAGCAGTACTTC. Translating gives CAWSGWRGWASYEQYF.

CDR3 DNA: TGTGCCAGCAGCCCTAAACAGGGGAGATCCTACGAGCAGTACTTC. This translates into CASSPKQGRSYEQYF. The J gene is TRBJ2-7, the V gene TRBV13; the match to TRBD1 covers 7 bases. J lost 1 base, V lost 5 bases, and 8 bases had no gene match. CDR3 length: 15 residues. Germline CDR1 PRHDT, CDR2 FYEKMQ (reference sequence).

The chain is built from TRBV19 and TRBJ1-6; TRBD1 is a possible D gene (6 bases). The CDR3 covers 14 residues. CDR1 and CDR2 from the germline V gene are LNHDA and SQIVND (reference sequence). V lost 5 bases, J lost 12 bases, and 17 bases lay in between. The CDR3 DNA follows: TGTGCCAGTAGTCCCCTGGACAGCGGCTTACCCCTCCACTTT. Amino acid sequence: CASSPLDSGLPLHF.

CDR3 amino acids: CASSLARQGDHGYTF. DNA for the CDR3: TGTGCCAGCAGCTTGGCCAGACAGGGGGATCATGGCTACACCTTC. The V and J genes are TRBV5-4 and TRBJ1-2; 9 nucleotides line up with TRBD1. J gave up 6 bases and V 0 bases, and 6 bases lay outside the gene matches. CDR1 and CDR2 from the germline V gene are SGHNT and YYREEE (reference sequence). The CDR3 has 15 amino acids.

In the case of this clone: At one of its ends the junction is not consistent with the germline gene, which may arise from a read error. The rearrangement uses TRBV7-9 and TRBJ2-3; 9 bases line up with TRBD2. Germline V lookup: CDR1 SEHNR, CDR2 FQNEAQ (reference sequence). The CDR3 is 18 amino acids. In DNA form, the CDR3 reads TGTTCCAGCAGCTTACTGAAGTTGAGCGGGAGGCGTTCCGATACGCAGTATTTT. Translated: CSSSLLKLSGRRSDTQYF. Using reference TRBV7-9 and TRBJ2-3 for the parts outside the CDR3, the full variable domain is DTGVSQNPRHKITKRGQNVTFRCDPISEHNRLYWYRQTLGQGPEFLTYFQNEAQLEKSRLLSDRFSAERPKGSFSTLEIQRTEQGDSAMYLCSSSLLKLSGRRSDTQYFGPGTRLTVL.

This clone appeared a few times. V and J are TRBV6-6 and TRBJ1-6; weak D call: TRBD1 (6 bases). Looked up from germline, CDR1 is MNHNY and CDR2 is SVGAGI (reference sequence). The CDR3 totals 13 residues. Trimming left V 6 bases short and J 8 bases short, with 11 bases between. The CDR3 loop is CASRRTADSPLHF. CDR3 sequence (DNA): TGTGCCAGCAGGCGGACAGCGGATTCACCCCTCCACTTT.

As to this clone: A read error may produce the germline difference seen at one junction end. The chain couples TRBV9 to TRBJ1-1, with D tentatively TRBD1 (5 bases). Germline-derived CDR1 and CDR2 are SGDLS and YYNGEE. CDR3 size: 13 residues. In DNA, the CDR3 is TGTGCCAGCAGCAGAAGAATGGACACTGGAGCTTTCTTT. Translation gives CASSRRMDTGAFF. The complete variable domain, with remaining parts taken from reference TRBV9 and TRBJ1-1, reads DSGVTQTPKHLITATGQRVTLRCSPRSGDLSVYWYQQSLDQGLQFLIQYYNGEERAKGNILERFSAQQFPDLHSELNLSSLELGDSALYFCASSRRMDTGAFFGQGTRLTVV.

This clone was seen a handful of times. This chain links TRBV7-8 with TRBJ2-2, with D hard to call. Trimming left V 5 bases short and J 0 bases short, with 10 bases between. Per germline, CDR1 SGHVS and CDR2 FQNEAQ. The CDR3 length is 15 residues. The CDR3 region has the DNA TGTGCCAGCAGCCCTAGACGTACGAACACCGGGGAGCTGTTTTTT. It codes for CASSPRRTNTGELFF.

There are a few counts of this clone. This rearrangement joins TRBV7-9 to TRBJ2-7; no reliable D call. The V end lost 5 bases, the J end lost 8 bases, and 10 bases lay between the germline ends. CDR3 length: 11 amino acids. Germline V CDR1 and CDR2: SEHNR, FQNEAQ (reference sequence). In DNA form, the CDR3 reads TGTGCCAGCAGCCTTCGACATCAGCAGTACTTC. It yields the protein CASSLRHQQYF. The full variable domain, its missing parts supplied by reference TRBV7-9 and TRBJ2-7, is DTGVSQNPRHKITKRGQNVTFRCDPISEHNRLYWYRQTLGQGPEFLTYFQNEAQLEKSRLLSDRFSAERPKGSFSTLEIQRTEQGDSAMYLCASSLRHQQYFGPGTRLTVT.